Below, 3 T cell receptor beta chains from the same sample are listed, as sequenced in a study of blood T cell repertoires in COVID-19 (dated by TCRdb to 2020 to 2022). Libraries were built with the immunoSEQ multiplex PCR assay. TCRdb re-hosts the immuneACCESS table, in-frame sequences only. Its copies lack some clones; in the studies checked, an unresolved V gene accounts for under half of them, and the cause for the rest is not known. This sample comprises about 190,000 clones, approximately 90% of them detected only once. The top ten clonotypes cover less than 5.5% of the sample. Sequenced input: peripheral blood. Receptors originate from a human donor in a cohort sampled during active COVID-19.

This chain connects TRBV27 to TRBJ2-7; TRBD1 is a possible D gene (5 bases). The CDR3 totals 18 residues. Germline CDR1 and CDR2: MNHEY and SMNVEV (reference sequence). Trimming cost V 2 bases and J 1 base, with 21 bases left between them. In DNA form, the CDR3 reads TGTGCCAGCAGTTTAAGCACGAGCTACAACAGGCATTCCTACGAGCAGTACTTC. Amino acids: CASSLSTSYNRHSYEQYF.

The V gene is TRBV16, the J gene TRBJ1-5; 7 bases align to TRBD1. The CDR3 length is 16 residues. J gave up 5 bases and V 0 bases, and 7 bases lay outside the gene matches. Germline CDR1 is KGHSY and CDR2 is FQNENV. In DNA form, the CDR3 reads TGTGCCAGCAGCCAATCGGACAGGCTTAGGGATCAGCCCCAGCATTTT. Translation: CASSQSDRLRDQPQHF.

This chain uses TRBV5-4 with TRBJ1-4; no definite D call. The CDR3 spans 11 residues. The V end was cut by 5 bases, the J end by 6 bases, with 5 bases between. Germline CDR1 SGHNT, CDR2 YYREEE (reference sequence). This chain's CDR3 is CASSFYEKLFF. The CDR3 bases are TGTGCCAGCAGTTTCTATGAAAAACTGTTTTTT.